The 12 T cell receptor beta chains given below trace back to one sample, sequenced in a study of cytomegalovirus exposure and HLA in healthy donors (dated by TCRdb to the late 2010s). The library was made by the immunoSEQ multiplex PCR assay. For the multiplex PCR, a mixture combining 60 forward primers for TCR Vbeta segments and 13 reverse primers for TCR Jbeta segments was used. TCRdb's version of the immuneACCESS table is confined to in-frame rearrangements and falls short of the full clone set. An unresolved V gene accounts for under half of the shortfall where checked; the remainder is of unknown origin. For this sample the table gives about 150,000 clones, of which roughly 85% were detected only once. The ten largest account for roughly 2.3% of the sample. What was sequenced was PBMCs. The receptors come from a woman between 18 and 30 years old in good health and CMV-seronegative.

The chain links TRBV28 to TRBJ2-1; D ambiguous. The length of the CDR3 is 14 residues. The V end lost 5 bases, the J end lost 3 bases, and 11 bases lay between the germline ends. Germline loops: CDR1 MDHEN, CDR2 SYDVKM. DNA for the CDR3: TGTGCCAGCAGTCCCGGCGGCATCTACAATGAGCAGTTCTTC. Translating it yields CASSPGGIYNEQFF.

This chain links TRBV10-1 with TRBJ2-1, with a tentative D call TRBD2 (6 bases). This CDR3 is built from 13 residues. The V and J ends lost 4 bases and 5 bases respectively, with 9 bases between them. The germline V gene encodes CDR1 WNHNN and CDR2 SYGVQD (reference sequence). The CDR3 DNA reads as TGCGCCAGCAGTGCCGGCGGGAACAATGAGCAGTTCTTC. Residues: CASSAGGNNEQFF.

The rearrangement uses TRBV27 and TRBJ1-2, with a possible D match to TRBD1 (5 bases). CDR1 is MNHEY and CDR2 is SMNVEV in the germline V gene (reference sequence). This CDR3 is 13 amino acids long. V was pared by 6 bases and J by 8 bases, with 16 bases between. As DNA, the CDR3 is TGTGCCAGCAGCCCCCGGGGGGGAATAGGCTACACCTTC. Its translation is CASSPRGGIGYTF.

The V gene is TRBV10-3, the J gene TRBJ2-6; 11 bases line up with TRBD1. V lost 5 bases to trimming and J lost 3 bases; unmatched junction nucleotides: 6. The CDR3 has 17 residues. CDR1 and CDR2 from the germline V gene are ENHRY and SYGVKD. The CDR3 sequence is CAISSGTGGVGANVLTF. CDR3 DNA: TGTGCCATCAGTTCCGGGACAGGGGGGGTTGGGGCCAACGTCCTGACTTTC.

The chain links TRBV2 to TRBJ2-7; 8 positions agree with TRBD2. The CDR3 loop spans 14 amino acids. Germline assignment: CDR1 SNHLY and CDR2 FYNNEI. V was pared by 7 bases and J by 2 bases, with 7 bases of the junction left unmatched. CDR3 protein: CASNRLALTYEQYF. CDR3 DNA sequence: TGTGCCAGCAATAGACTAGCGTTGACCTACGAGCAGTACTTC.

This clone occurred once. The CDR3 reads CASSITGRTNSPLHF. CDR3 DNA: TGTGCCAGCAGCATCACCGGGAGAACTAATTCACCCCTCCACTTT. The chain couples TRBV7-2 to TRBJ1-6, with D unclear. This CDR3 contains 15 residues. With 5 bases removed from V and 6 bases from J, the gap between germline ends came to 14 bases. Germline V lookup: CDR1 SGHTA, CDR2 FQGNSA.

The chain employs TRBV7-2 and TRBJ1-3; 10 nucleotides line up with TRBD1. Germline CDR1 is SGHTA and CDR2 is FQGNSA. V trimming: 5 bases; J trimming: 2 bases; junction bases outside the gene matches: 9. CDR3 length: 17 residues. CDR3 region: CASSLWPGQGTGNTIYF. CDR3 sequence (DNA): TGTGCCAGCAGCCTATGGCCGGGACAGGGGACTGGAAACACCATATATTTT.

The rearrangement uses TRBV11-3 and TRBJ2-2, with D perhaps TRBD2 (6 bases). V dropped 1 base and J dropped 0 bases, with 12 bases sitting between them. CDR3 length equals 17 residues. The V gene's germline CDR1 is SGHNT and CDR2 YENEEA. CDR3 nucleotides: TGTGCCAGCAGCTTAGGCTCGTGGGGGGCGAACACCGGGGAGCTGTTTTTT. Its translation is CASSLGSWGANTGELFF.

This chain joins TRBV7-9 and TRBJ2-7; the D gene is possibly TRBD2 (5 bases). This CDR3 has 15 amino acids. Germline V CDR1 and CDR2: SEHNR, FQNEAQ (reference sequence). V dropped 1 base and J dropped 8 bases, with 18 bases sitting between them. The CDR3: CASSLGVGENSKQYF. The CDR3 DNA reads TGTGCCAGCAGCTTAGGGGTTGGGGAGAATAGTAAGCAGTACTTC.

The chain combines TRBV6-5 with TRBJ2-5; tentative D call: TRBD2 (7 bases). The tail of the sequence fits TRBJ2-7 better, so the J call may be wrong. CDR3 length equals 15 residues. Germline CDR1 reads MNHEY; CDR2 reads SVGAGI. In nucleotides, the CDR3 is TGTGCCAGCAGTTACGCTTCCGGGGGGACATACGAGCAGTACTTC. Translated: CASSYASGGTYEQYF.

The J gene is TRBJ1-5, the V gene TRBV19; 8 bases fit TRBD1. The CDR3 is 19 amino acids. V was clipped by 8 bases and J by 0 bases; unmatched bases: 18. Germline loops: CDR1 LNHDA, CDR2 SQIVND (reference sequence). CDR3 sequence: CASRFLRTGSFNSNQPQHF. CDR3 sequence (DNA): TGTGCCAGTCGCTTTCTCCGGACAGGGTCTTTTAATAGCAATCAGCCCCAGCATTTT.

This chain joins TRBV4-1 and TRBJ2-7; D is undetermined. The CDR3 has 17 amino acids. In germline, CDR1 is MGHRA, CDR2 YSYEKL. V lost 0 bases and J lost 3, with 18 bases in between. The CDR3 DNA reads TGCGCCAGCAGCCAAGAAAACGGCCCAGCGAATTTCTACGAGCAGTACTTC. This codes for CASSQENGPANFYEQYF.